What follows are 31 T cell receptor beta chains derived from one specimen sequenced in a study of blood T cell repertoires in COVID-19. Sequencing was performed with immunoSEQ multiplex PCR; in TCRdb, only in-frame clones are kept and a portion is missing. Of 95,000 to 110,000 clones in the sample, 65% to 90% were seen once. The sequencing sample was made of peripheral blood. These receptors came from a man aged 55 to 70 with acute or convalescent COVID-19.

This chain joins TRBV5-1 and TRBJ1-1, with TRBD1 matching 7 bases. J lost 7 bases, V lost 4 bases, and 7 bases had no gene match. The CDR3 totals 13 residues. CDR1 is SGHRS and CDR2 is YFSETQ in the germline V gene. The CDR3 here is CASSGAGQVEAFF. In nucleotides, the CDR3 is TGCGCCAGCAGCGGGGCCGGACAGGTTGAAGCTTTCTTT.

This CDR3 is CASSPTGGETQYF. The CDR3 coding sequence is TGTGCCAGTAGTCCCACGGGGGGGGAGACCCAGTACTTC. This chain joins TRBV19 and TRBJ2-5; 8 positions agree with TRBD2. Germline CDR1 and CDR2: LNHDA and SQIVND (reference sequence). V lost 5 bases to trimming and J lost 5 bases; unmatched junction nucleotides: 4. The CDR3 has 13 residues.

The chain links TRBV6-2 or TRBV6-3 to TRBJ1-5; TRBD1 agrees at 8 bases. Germline V lookup: CDR1 MNHEY, CDR2 SVGEGT. The CDR3 consists of 19 residues. V dropped 0 bases and J dropped 3; count of bases not matched to a gene: 13. The CDR3 protein is CASSYSIPLETGDNQPQHF. The CDR3 DNA reads as TGTGCCAGCAGTTACTCGATACCTCTTGAGACAGGGGACAATCAGCCCCAGCATTTT.

V is TRBV2 and J is TRBJ2-2, with 7 bases aligning to TRBD1. Germline lookup yields CDR1 SNHLY and CDR2 FYNNEI. J was trimmed by 0 bases and V by 5 bases; bases with no gene match: 3. This CDR3 has 15 amino acids. The chain's CDR3 is CASSPDRANTGELFF. In DNA form, the CDR3 reads TGTGCCAGCAGTCCCGACAGGGCGAACACCGGGGAGCTGTTTTTT.

The chain links TRBV7-2 to TRBJ2-1, with 7 bases that match TRBD2. This CDR3 contains 11 residues. Germline V CDR1 and CDR2: SGHTA, FQGNSA. V gave up 0 bases and J gave up 15 bases; unmatched junction bases: 2. The CDR3 protein is CASSLAGGRFF. CDR3 bases: TGTGCCAGCAGCTTAGCTGGCGGGAGGTTCTTC.

This chain links TRBV11-2 with TRBJ1-6, with D maybe TRBD1 (6 bases). Trimming removed 0 bases from V and 2 bases from J, with 11 bases in between. This CDR3 is built from 17 residues. From germline, CDR1 is SGHAT and CDR2 FQNNGV. CDR3 coding DNA: TGTGCCAGCAGCTTAGATCCCAACAGGGCCTATAATTCACCCCTCCACTTT. This gives the protein CASSLDPNRAYNSPLHF.

The genes are TRBV5-4 and TRBJ2-1; 8 nucleotides line up with TRBD1. The CDR3 has 14 residues. V lost 0 bases, J lost 8 bases, and 4 bases stayed unmatched. Germline V gene sequence: CDR1 SGHNT, CDR2 YYREEE (reference sequence). The CDR3 sequence is CASSLGRGRDEQFF. DNA for the CDR3: TGTGCCAGCAGCTTGGGCAGGGGGCGGGATGAGCAGTTCTTC.

This chain connects TRBV7-9 to TRBJ1-3, with D perhaps TRBD1 (6 bases). Trimming took 1 base from V and 0 from J, leaving 10 bases between them. Germline V gives CDR1 SEHNR, CDR2 FQNEAQ (reference sequence). CDR3 length: 16 amino acids. CDR3 region: CASSLGGLYSGNTIYF. CDR3 nucleotide sequence: TGTGCCAGCAGCTTAGGGGGGCTTTACTCTGGAAACACCATATATTTT.

This rearrangement joins TRBV5-4 to TRBJ1-5; 7 positions match TRBD1. The germline CDR1 and CDR2 sequences are SGHNT and YYREEE (reference sequence). The trim removed 3 bases at V and 4 bases at J, leaving 13 bases unmatched. The CDR3 runs to 17 residues. The DNA for the CDR3 is TGTGCCAGCAGCTACACACCGGGACAGTCTGCGAATCAGCCCCAGCATTTT. Residues: CASSYTPGQSANQPQHF.

This clone was observed once. This chain connects TRBV10-3 to TRBJ2-4; 7 nucleotides align to TRBD1. Germline V lookup: CDR1 ENHRY, CDR2 SYGVKD. The V gene end was trimmed by 2 bases and the J gene end by 1 base; junction bases not matched to a gene: 8. This CDR3 is built from 17 residues. CDR3 nucleotides: TGTGCCATCAGTGAGGGGACAGCCCCAGGGGCCAAAAACATTCAGTACTTC. Translation: CAISEGTAPGAKNIQYF.

This clone was seen just once. The V and J genes are TRBV7-8 and TRBJ1-2; D is unclear. The CDR3 consists of 14 residues. Per the germline V gene, CDR1 is SGHVS and CDR2 is FQNEAQ. Trimming left V 5 bases short and J 0 bases short, with 10 bases between. The CDR3 loop is CASSPDMANYGYTF. The CDR3 coding sequence is TGTGCCAGCAGCCCCGACATGGCTAACTATGGCTACACCTTC.

The chain links TRBV19 to TRBJ1-1; weak D call: TRBD1 (5 bases). Trimming removed 4 bases at V and 0 bases at J, with 9 bases between. The germline CDR1 and CDR2 sequences are LNHDA and SQIVND (reference sequence). This CDR3 region has 14 residues. CDR3 coding DNA: TGTGCCAGTAGTAACAGACAGATGAACACTGAAGCTTTCTTT. It yields the protein CASSNRQMNTEAFF.

The chain joins TRBV6-2 or TRBV6-3 to TRBJ1-6, with D possibly being TRBD1 (6 bases). CDR3 length: 15 residues. With 2 bases removed from V and 7 bases from J, the gap between germline ends came to 12 bases. Germline V gene lookup returns CDR1 MNHEY and CDR2 SVGEGT. The chain's CDR3 is CASSYGRQANSPLHF. CDR3 nucleotide sequence: TGTGCCAGCAGTTACGGGCGACAGGCAAATTCACCCCTCCACTTT.

This clone showed up just once. The chain employs TRBV30 and TRBJ1-6, with D possibly being TRBD1 (6 bases). The CDR3 is made up of 14 amino acids. Trimming took 2 bases from V and 7 from J, leaving 12 bases between them. The germline V gene encodes CDR1 GTSNPN and CDR2 SVGIG (reference sequence). As DNA, the CDR3 is TGTGCCTGGAGTAGTGGACAGAAAAATTCACCCCTCCACTTT. As protein: CAWSSGQKNSPLHF.

The V call is TRBV5-1, the J call TRBJ1-3, with D unclear. This CDR3 region has 14 residues. Germline CDR1 reads SGHRS; CDR2 reads YFSETQ. The germline V and J ends were trimmed by 6 bases and 1 base, with 11 bases remaining between them. As DNA, the CDR3 is TGCGCCAGCACCAAAGAGGGATCTGGAAACACCATATATTTT. The encoded protein is CASTKEGSGNTIYF.

The chain has TRBV25-1 and TRBJ2-1; D is possibly TRBD2 (6 bases). V gave up 1 base and J gave up 2 bases, with 12 bases separating them. Germline CDR1 is MGHDK and CDR2 is SYGVNS. The length of the CDR3 is 16 residues. The CDR3 here is CASSELGGRAYNEQFF. The CDR3 DNA is TGTGCCAGCAGTGAATTAGGAGGGCGCGCCTACAATGAGCAGTTCTTC.

The rearrangement joins TRBV19 to TRBJ1-5; D is possibly TRBD1 (6 bases). Deletions cut 3 bases from V and 1 base from J, with 25 bases between. The length of the CDR3 is 20 residues. Per germline, CDR1 LNHDA and CDR2 SQIVND (reference sequence). This CDR3 reads CASSIRDTRLLPPSNQPQHF. The CDR3 coding sequence is TGTGCCAGTAGTATCCGGGACACGAGACTCCTGCCCCCCAGCAATCAGCCCCAGCATTTT.

The chain has TRBV3-1 (or the pseudogene TRBV3-2) and TRBJ2-7, with TRBD2 matching 10 bases. Germline lookup yields CDR1 LGHDT and CDR2 YNNKEL (reference sequence). There are 14 residues in the CDR3. V was clipped by 4 bases and J by 3 bases; unmatched bases: 3. CDR3 coding DNA: TGTGCCAGCAGCCGGACTAGCGGCGACTACGAGCAGTACTTC. This translates into CASSRTSGDYEQYF.

In DNA, the CDR3 is TGTGCCAGCTCCCCGCAGGGGGAGGAAAAACTGTTTTTT. This translates into CASSPQGEEKLFF. This chain links TRBV18 with TRBJ1-4, with 7 bases fitting TRBD1. V shed 6 bases, J shed 8 bases, and the junction held 6 bases outside the gene matches. The length of the CDR3 is 13 residues. Germline CDR1 and CDR2: KGHSH and LQKENI.

The CDR3 nucleotides read TGCGCCAGCAGCATCCCAAACAGGGGCGGGAGCACAGATACGCAGTATTTT. Amino acid sequence: CASSIPNRGGSTDTQYF. The chain employs TRBV5-1 and TRBJ2-3; 7 positions agree with TRBD1. Germline V CDR1 and CDR2: SGHRS, YFSETQ. Trimming at V came to 4 bases and at J to 0 bases, leaving 11 bases not matched to a gene. The CDR3 totals 17 residues.

This clone was found once. The chain links TRBV7-2 to TRBJ1-2; no clear D. V dropped 3 bases and J dropped 1 base, with 6 bases sitting between them. Germline-derived CDR1 and CDR2 are SGHTA and FQGNSA. This CDR3 spans 13 amino acids. The CDR3 DNA sequence: TGTGCCAGCAGCTTGGAGGGTAACTATGGCTACACCTTC. Protein product: CASSLEGNYGYTF.

This sequence joins TRBV7-2 and TRBJ2-1; 10 positions match TRBD2. The CDR3 length is 16 residues. With V trimmed by 5 bases and J by 6 bases, 10 bases remained unmatched. Per the germline V gene, CDR1 is SGHTA and CDR2 is FQGNSA. In DNA, the CDR3 is TGTGCCAGCAGCCCTGGTGGGAGCGGGAGGGCCAATGAGCAGTTCTTC. Its protein product is CASSPGGSGRANEQFF.

The chain uses TRBV10-2 and TRBJ1-2; D unresolved. The germline V and J ends were trimmed by 5 bases and 4 bases, with 8 bases remaining between them. CDR3 length equals 12 residues. Germline loops: CDR1 WSHSY, CDR2 SAAADI. This chain's CDR3 is CASSLNPYGYTF. The CDR3 bases are TGCGCCAGCAGTCTTAATCCCTATGGCTACACCTTC.

The chain couples TRBV7-3 to TRBJ2-6; 8 bases map to TRBD1. The germline V gene has CDR1 SGHTA and CDR2 FQGTGA. The CDR3 loop spans 15 amino acids. V lost 6 bases, J lost 2 bases, and 3 bases stayed unmatched. The CDR3 region is CASRLDRAGANVLTF. The DNA of the CDR3 is TGTGCCAGCAGGTTGGACAGGGCTGGGGCCAACGTCCTGACTTTC.

This rearrangement joins TRBV28 to TRBJ1-4; 8 positions agree with TRBD1. This CDR3 is 15 amino acids long. From germline, CDR1 is MDHEN and CDR2 SYDVKM. Trimming took 2 bases from V and 3 from J; bases not matched to a gene: 2. Here the CDR3 DNA reads TGTGCCAGCAGTTTAACGGGACAGGCTAATGAAAAACTGTTTTTT. Protein sequence: CASSLTGQANEKLFF.

This chain uses TRBV7-9 with TRBJ1-1, with D possibly being TRBD1 (5 bases). Germline V lookup: CDR1 SEHNR, CDR2 FQNEAQ (reference sequence). V lost 4 bases and J lost 1, with 7 bases in between. The length of the CDR3 is 13 residues. The CDR3 sequence: CASSYTGNTEAFF. CDR3 in DNA: TGTGCCAGCAGCTATACAGGGAACACTGAAGCTTTCTTT.

The gene calls are TRBV7-3 and TRBJ2-1; D call uncertain. Germline CDR1 reads SGHTA; CDR2 reads FQGTGA. The CDR3 is made up of 13 amino acids. The V and J ends lost 5 bases and 4 bases respectively, with 9 bases between them. Here the CDR3 DNA reads TGTGCCAGCAGCGAAGACAATTACAATGAGCAGTTCTTC. It specifies CASSEDNYNEQFF.

This clone was counted between two and nine times. This rearrangement joins TRBV10-3 to TRBJ1-1; D remains unclear. Germline lookup yields CDR1 ENHRY and CDR2 SYGVKD. The CDR3 loop spans 14 amino acids. Trimming cost V 10 bases and J 1 base, with 16 bases left between them. Written as DNA, the CDR3 is TGTGCCACCCGCCCGCCAGCGGCGAACACTGAAGCTTTCTTT. Protein product: CATRPPAANTEAFF.

The chain joins TRBV27 to TRBJ1-6; 10 positions agree with TRBD1. Per germline, CDR1 MNHEY and CDR2 SMNVEV (reference sequence). After removal of 5 bases from V and 10 bases from J, the junction contained 8 bases not matched to a gene. This CDR3 contains 15 residues. In nucleotides, the CDR3 is TGTGCCAGCAGTGGGGACAGGGGAGGCGAGTCACCCCTCCACTTT. Protein sequence: CASSGDRGGESPLHF.

The chain has TRBV18 and TRBJ1-2; D is undetermined. Trimming pared 0 bases from V and 3 bases from J, leaving 14 bases between. CDR1 is KGHSH and CDR2 is LQKENI in the germline V gene. There are 16 residues in the CDR3. The CDR3 spells CASSPPIGARYYGYTF. The CDR3 region has the DNA TGTGCCAGCTCACCACCGATCGGAGCGAGATACTATGGCTACACCTTC.

This clone was counted a single time. The chain links TRBV19 to TRBJ2-3; 12 positions match TRBD2. J gave up 3 bases and V 5 bases, and 12 bases lay outside the gene matches. There are 18 residues in the CDR3. CDR1 is LNHDA, CDR2 SQIVND, per germline (reference sequence). The CDR3 region is CASSPHFRTSGITDTQYF. CDR3 bases: TGTGCCAGTAGTCCCCACTTCCGGACTAGCGGGATAACAGATACGCAGTATTTT.